This TCR beta chain was captured in a study of blood T cell repertoires in COVID-19. On the study more broadly: Whether acute or convalescent, the COVID-19 samples came from the United States, Italy and Spain. In each case, the material was cDNA or gDNA derived from T cells, B-cell-depleted T cells, or PBMCs.

Sequencing used immunoSEQ multiplex PCR; TCRdb keeps in-frame clones, though not all of them. The sample contains approximately 100,000 clones, roughly 80% of which appear only once. Germline CDR1 MNHNS, CDR2 SASEGT. V shed 1 base and J shed 8 bases, with 17 bases lying between them. This CDR3 contains 15 residues. J is TRBJ1-2 and V is TRBV6-1; D is undetermined. The receptor comes from a man in his 70s with active or convalescent COVID-19. The sequencing input was peripheral blood. The CDR3 reads CASSEEGGRRKGYTF. For the CDR3, the DNA is TGTGCCAGCAGTGAAGAGGGAGGCAGGAGGAAAGGCTACACCTTC.